This T cell receptor beta chain was recorded in a study of sequential checkpoint blockade in melanoma. Study in general: Randomization was 1:1 between first-line nivolumab→ipilimumab and ipilimumab→nivolumab. After both sequences, patients received maintenance nivolumab. Some 22 patients had tumor biopsies before treatment and at week 13. Overall study findings and caveats: T-cell fraction and clonality followed PD-L1 and CD8+ counts, not mutational load.

This table comes from immunoSEQ multiplex PCR, and its TCRdb copy is limited to in-frame clones, with some not included. Among some 22,000 clones listed, around 30% were seen once. Treatment given: randomized to nivolumab then ipilimumab (arm A) or the reverse (arm B). This clone was detected many times. Its antigen is still unknown. The source of this sequence is a human donor with melanoma. Sequenced material: tumor tissue (inferred from file names), taken from a patient given nivolumab and ipilimumab in sequence.

The CDR3 reads CASSLLAGLTGELFF. In DNA form, the CDR3 reads TGTGCCAGCAGCTTATTAGCGGGACTGACCGGGGAGCTGTTTTTT. The chain has TRBV11-3 and TRBJ2-2; 8 nucleotides align to TRBD2. With 2 bases clipped from V and 5 bases from J, the junction kept 4 bases outside the gene matches. The length of the CDR3 is 15 residues. Germline lookup yields CDR1 SGHNT and CDR2 YENEEA.